The clone carrying this T cell receptor beta chain was counted only a few times. Its antigen is as yet unknown. The CDR3 contains 14 residues. Samples were taken at baseline and on day 1 of cycles 4 and 7. TCRdb's copy holds only in-frame clones and misses some; the assay was immunoSEQ multiplex PCR. This table has some 82,000 clones, about 91% appearing once. This sample is part of a study of OX40 agonist ivuxolimab in advanced cancers. Study-level points and caveats: Clonal expansion was among the lowest in partial responders at 0.1-3.0 mg/kg, especially CD8+. By week 6 at 0.1 to 3.0 mg/kg, blood CD4+ and CD8+ T cells had expanded clonally.

The chain is built from TRBV21-1 and TRBJ2-3. TRBV21-1 is termed a pseudogene. The TCR comes from an adult with an advanced solid tumor such as melanoma, head and neck, liver or kidney cancer. The sequencing used CD4+ or CD8+ T cells sorted from blood, collected in a trial of the OX40 agonist ivuxolimab. The CDR3 reads CASSKVVSTDTQYF. The DNA for the CDR3 is TGTGCCAGCAGCAAAGTGGTCAGCACAGATACGCAGTATTTT.